This T cell receptor beta chain was sequenced in a study of T cell changes during pregnancy in multiple sclerosis. CDR1 and CDR2 from the germline V gene are MNHEY and SMNVEV (reference sequence). CDR3 size: 15 residues. The J segment lost 2 bases and the V segment lost 6 bases, leaving 5 bases of the junction unmatched. Sequenced by immunoSEQ multiplex PCR; TCRdb stores in-frame clones only, minus some. The data show 75,000 to 100,000 clones, 91% seen once. The input for sequencing was peripheral blood, taken after pregnancy. This chain uses TRBV27 with TRBJ2-7; 12 positions agree with TRBD2. This clonotype was sampled from a female donor in good health, enrolled as a control in a pregnancy study. Here the CDR3 reads CASRLTSGGPYEQYF. In DNA, the CDR3 is TGTGCCAGCAGATTGACTAGCGGGGGTCCCTACGAGCAGTACTTC.